Described below is a single T cell receptor beta chain sequence and its context. The CDR3 consists of 16 residues. Per the germline V gene, CDR1 is SGDLS and CDR2 is YYNGEE. V was pared by 0 bases and J by 5 bases, with 7 bases of the junction left unmatched. This record belongs to a study of CD8 T cells in Susac syndrome. RNA was extracted with the RNeasy kit, and a quantity of roughly 0.5 to 1 ug was reverse transcribed using random hexamers. Across 54 Vbeta and 13 Jbeta, TCR beta CDR3 was amplified with immunoSEQ multiplex PCR. MiXCR, applied by TCRdb to the immunoSEQ multiplex PCR reads, yields one record per CDR3 protein. The sample yields approximately 140,000 distinct CDR3 sequences, 94% seen once.

This TCR derives from a human donor in good health. The rearrangement uses TRBV9 and TRBJ2-1; 8 nucleotides match TRBD2. Sequencing was performed on CD8+ T cells from PBMCs. CDR3 in DNA: TGTGCCAGCAGCGTAGGTGCGGGAGGAAATGACAATGAGCAGTTCTTC. This translates into CASSVGAGGNDNEQFF. Supplemented by reference TRBV9 and TRBJ2-1, the full variable domain reads DSGVTQTPKHLITATGQRVTLRCSPRSGDLSVYWYQQSLDQGLQFLIQYYNGEERAKGNILERFSAQQFPDLHSELNLSSLELGDSALYFCASSVGAGGNDNEQFFGPGTRLTVL.